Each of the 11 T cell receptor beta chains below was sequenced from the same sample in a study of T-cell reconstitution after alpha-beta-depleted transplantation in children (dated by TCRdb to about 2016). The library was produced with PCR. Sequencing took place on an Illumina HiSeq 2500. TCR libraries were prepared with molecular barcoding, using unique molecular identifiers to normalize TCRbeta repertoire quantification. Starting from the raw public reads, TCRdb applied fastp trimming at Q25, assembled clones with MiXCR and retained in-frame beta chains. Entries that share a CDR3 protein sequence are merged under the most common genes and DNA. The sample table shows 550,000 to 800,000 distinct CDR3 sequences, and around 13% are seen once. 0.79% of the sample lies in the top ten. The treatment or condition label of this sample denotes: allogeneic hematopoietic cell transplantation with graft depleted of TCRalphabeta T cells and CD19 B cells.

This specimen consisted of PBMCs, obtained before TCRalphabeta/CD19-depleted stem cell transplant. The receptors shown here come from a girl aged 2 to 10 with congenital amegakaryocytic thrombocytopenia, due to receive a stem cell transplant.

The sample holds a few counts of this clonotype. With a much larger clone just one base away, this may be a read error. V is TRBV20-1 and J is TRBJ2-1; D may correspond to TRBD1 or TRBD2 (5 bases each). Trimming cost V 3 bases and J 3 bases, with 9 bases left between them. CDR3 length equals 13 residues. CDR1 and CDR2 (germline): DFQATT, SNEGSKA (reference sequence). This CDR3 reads CSARGELYNEQFF. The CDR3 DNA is TGCAGTGCTAGGGGGGAGCTCTACAATGAGCAGTTCTTC.

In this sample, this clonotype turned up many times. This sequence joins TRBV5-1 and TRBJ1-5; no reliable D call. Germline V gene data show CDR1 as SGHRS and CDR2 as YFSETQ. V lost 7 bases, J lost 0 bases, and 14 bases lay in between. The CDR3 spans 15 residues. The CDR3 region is CASGAKDPSNQPQHF. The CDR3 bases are TGCGCCAGCGGAGCCAAAGACCCTAGCAATCAGCCCCAGCATTTT.

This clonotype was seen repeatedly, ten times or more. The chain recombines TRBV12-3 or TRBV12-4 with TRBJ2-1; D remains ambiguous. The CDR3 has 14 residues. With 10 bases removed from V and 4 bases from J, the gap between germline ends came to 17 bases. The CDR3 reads CATLQVGDYNEQFF. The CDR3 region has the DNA TGTGCCACCCTCCAGGTGGGCGATTACAATGAGCAGTTCTTC.

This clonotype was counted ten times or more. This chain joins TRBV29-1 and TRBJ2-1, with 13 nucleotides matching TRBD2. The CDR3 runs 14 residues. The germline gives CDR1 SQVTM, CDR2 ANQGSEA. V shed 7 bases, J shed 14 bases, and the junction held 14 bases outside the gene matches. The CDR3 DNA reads TGCAGCGCCGCGGGCGTAACTAGCGGGAGGGCAAAGTTCTTC. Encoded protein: CSAAGVTSGRAKFF.

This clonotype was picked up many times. The CDR3 DNA reads as TGTGCCAGCAGTTTAAGACACTCCTACGAGCAGTACTTC. This codes for CASSLRHSYEQYF. The chain has TRBV28 and TRBJ2-7, with D unclear. The germline gives CDR1 MDHEN, CDR2 SYDVKM. The CDR3 spans 13 residues. Trimming took 2 bases from V and 0 from J, leaving 5 bases between them.

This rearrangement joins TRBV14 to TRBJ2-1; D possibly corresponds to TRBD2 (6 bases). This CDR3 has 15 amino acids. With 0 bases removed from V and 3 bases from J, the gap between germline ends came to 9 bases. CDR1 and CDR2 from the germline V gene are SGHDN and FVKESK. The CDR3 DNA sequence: TGTGCCAGCAGCCAAGAGCTCGGGAGCTACAATGAGCAGTTCTTC. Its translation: CASSQELGSYNEQFF.

CDR3 DNA sequence: TGTGCCAGCTCACCACGGGATCTAGCGGTAAACAATGAGCAGTTCTTC. This gives the protein CASSPRDLAVNNEQFF. The chain carries TRBV18 and TRBJ2-1; 7 nucleotides match TRBD2. The germline CDR1 and CDR2 sequences are KGHSH and LQKENI. The length of the CDR3 is 16 residues. V dropped 1 base and J dropped 5; count of bases not matched to a gene: 8. Combining the CDR3 with reference TRBV18 and TRBJ2-1 gives the whole variable domain NAGVMQNPRHLVRRRGQEARLRCSPMKGHSHVYWYRQLPEEGLKFMVYLQKENIIDESGMPKERFSAEFPKEGPSILRIQQVVRGDSAAYFCASSPRDLAVNNEQFFGPGTRLTVL.

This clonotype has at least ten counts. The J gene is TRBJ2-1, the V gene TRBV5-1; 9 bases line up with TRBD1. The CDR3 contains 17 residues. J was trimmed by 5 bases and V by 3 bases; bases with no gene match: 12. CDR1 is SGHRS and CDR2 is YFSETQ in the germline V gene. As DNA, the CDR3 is TGCGCCAGCAGCTCAGACAGGGGGTTGGTCTTGGACAATGAGCAGTTCTTC. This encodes CASSSDRGLVLDNEQFF.

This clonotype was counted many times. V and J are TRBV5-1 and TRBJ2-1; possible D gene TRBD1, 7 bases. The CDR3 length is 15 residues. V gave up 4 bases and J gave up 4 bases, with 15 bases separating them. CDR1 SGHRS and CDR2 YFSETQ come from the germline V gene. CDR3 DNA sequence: TGCGCCAGCAGCATCAGGGGGGACAGTTACAATGAGCAGTTCTTC. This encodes CASSIRGDSYNEQFF.

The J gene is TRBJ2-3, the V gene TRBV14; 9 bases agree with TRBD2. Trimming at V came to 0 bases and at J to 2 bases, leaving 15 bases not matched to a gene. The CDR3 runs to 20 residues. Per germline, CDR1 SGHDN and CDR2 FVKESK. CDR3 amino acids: CASSQDLRAASGDPTDTQYF. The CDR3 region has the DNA TGTGCCAGCAGCCAAGATCTCAGGGCCGCTAGCGGGGACCCCACAGATACGCAGTATTTT.

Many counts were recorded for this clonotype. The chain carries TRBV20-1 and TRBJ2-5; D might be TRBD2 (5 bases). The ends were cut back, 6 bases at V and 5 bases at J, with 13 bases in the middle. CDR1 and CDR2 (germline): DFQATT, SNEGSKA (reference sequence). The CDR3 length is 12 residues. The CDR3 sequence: CSAGRGWETQYF. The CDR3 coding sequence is TGCAGTGCAGGGAGAGGGTGGGAGACCCAGTACTTC.